This T cell receptor beta chain was recorded in a study of CD8 T cells in ankylosing spondylitis. Study-wide findings and caveats: Disease-associated clones were reportedly significantly overrepresented in matched ankylosing spondylitis synovial fluid.

Only a few counts were recorded for this clonotype. Its antigen is unidentified. One entry per CDR3 protein, called by TCRdb with MiXCR from the 5' RACE reads. The sample lists fewer than 200,000 distinct CDR3 sequences; around a tenth were seen once. Looked up from germline, CDR1 is DFQATT and CDR2 is SNEGSKA (reference sequence). V was trimmed by 6 bases and J by 0 bases, leaving 15 bases between them. This CDR3 region has 14 residues. Sequenced sample: blood, either unsorted or a sorted T cell fraction (not recorded which). This TCR came from a female donor with ankylosing spondylitis or in good health (not recorded which). This chain uses TRBV20-1 with TRBJ2-7; tentatively, D is TRBD1 (5 bases). Here the CDR3 reads CSALRATHSYEQYF. The CDR3 DNA is TGCAGTGCGCTCAGGGCGACCCACTCCTACGAGCAGTACTTC.